This TCR beta chain was identified in a study of shared clonotypes between healthy human individuals. Concerning this clone itself: Its antigen is currently unknown.

V dropped 4 bases and J dropped 4 bases, with 13 bases sitting between them. The CDR3 is 14 amino acids. CDR1 and CDR2 (germline): SGHRS, YFSETQ. Deep-level assay runs were performed. Some 30,000 T cell genomes (approximately 0.2 ug DNA) went into each sorted-subset replicate. Sequenced by immunoSEQ multiplex PCR; TCRdb stores in-frame clones only, minus some. Altogether 2 million to 3 million clones are present, approximately 93% being singletons, with the ten largest covering about 0.38%. Study conclusions and caveats: The generation probabilities recorded for non-shared clonotypes fell below those of clonotypes shared by all four donors.

The material sequenced was naive CD4+ T cells from PBMCs. Subset given: CD45RA+ positively selected. The source is a man aged 18 to 29 in good health. Some clones in this sample may be carry-over from other donors' samples. The gene calls are TRBV5-1 and TRBJ2-3; D perhaps matches TRBD2 (6 bases). In DNA, the CDR3 is TGCGCCAGCAGCCCGGGGGAGTTCCCAGATACGCAGTATTTT. Translating gives CASSPGEFPDTQYF.